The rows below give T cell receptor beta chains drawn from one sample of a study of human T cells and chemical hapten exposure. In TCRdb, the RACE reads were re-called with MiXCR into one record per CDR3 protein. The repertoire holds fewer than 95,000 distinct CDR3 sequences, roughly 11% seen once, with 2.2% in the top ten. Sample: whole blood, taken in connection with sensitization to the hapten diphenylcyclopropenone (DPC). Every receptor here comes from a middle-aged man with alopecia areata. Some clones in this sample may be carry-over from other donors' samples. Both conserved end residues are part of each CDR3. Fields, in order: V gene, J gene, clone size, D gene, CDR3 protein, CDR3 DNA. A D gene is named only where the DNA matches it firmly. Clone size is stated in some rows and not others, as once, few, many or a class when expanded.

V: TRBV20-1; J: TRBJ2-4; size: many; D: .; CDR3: CSARDRGGPKSKNIQYF; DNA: TGCAGTGCTAGAGACAGGGGGGGTCCGAAGTCGAAAAACATTCAGTACTTC
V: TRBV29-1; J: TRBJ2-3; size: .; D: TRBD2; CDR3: CSVGTSGRTDTQYF; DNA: TGCAGCGTTGGGACTAGCGGGAGGACAGATACGCAGTATTTT
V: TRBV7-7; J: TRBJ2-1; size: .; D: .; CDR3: CASSPVGSGGNEQFF; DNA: TGTGCTAGCAGTCCGGTGGGGAGTGGGGGCAATGAGCAGTTCTTC
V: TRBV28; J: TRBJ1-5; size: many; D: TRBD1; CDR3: CASSTTGGRAYQPQHF; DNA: TGTGCCAGCAGTACTACAGGGGGAAGAGCATATCAGCCCCAGCATTTT
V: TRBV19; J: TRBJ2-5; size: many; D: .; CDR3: CASSPRGGRGLMETQYF; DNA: TGTGCCAGTAGCCCCCGCGGTGGGAGGGGGCTGATGGAGACCCAGTACTTC
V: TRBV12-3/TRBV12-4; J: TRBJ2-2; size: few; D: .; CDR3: CASKTGVNTGELFF; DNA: TGTGCCAGCAAGACAGGAGTTAACACCGGGGAGCTGTTTTTT
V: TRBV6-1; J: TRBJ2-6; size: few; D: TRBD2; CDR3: CASRDEAGGKAGANVLTF; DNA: TGTGCCAGCAGAGACGAAGCGGGAGGAAAGGCGGGGGCCAACGTCCTGACTTTC
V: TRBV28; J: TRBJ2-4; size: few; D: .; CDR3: CASSLWTSLAKNIQYF; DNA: TGTGCCAGCAGTTTATGGACAAGTCTAGCCAAAAACATTCAGTACTTC
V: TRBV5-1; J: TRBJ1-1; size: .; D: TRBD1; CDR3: CASSSRTGPLNTEAFF; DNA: TGCGCCAGCAGCTCCCGGACAGGGCCCCTGAACACTGAAGCTTTCTTT
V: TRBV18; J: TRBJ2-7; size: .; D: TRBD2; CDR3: CASSRIPMGLGQQGYEQYF; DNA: TGTGCCAGCTCACGTATACCAATGGGACTAGGGCAACAAGGCTACGAGCAGTACTTC
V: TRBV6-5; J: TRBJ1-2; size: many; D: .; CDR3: CASRNRVAINYGYTF; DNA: TGTGCCAGCCGGAACAGGGTAGCCATTAACTATGGCTACACCTTC
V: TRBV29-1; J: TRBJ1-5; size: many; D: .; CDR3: CSVLQGNGNQPQHF; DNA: TGCAGCGTTCTACAGGGAAATGGCAATCAGCCCCAGCATTTT
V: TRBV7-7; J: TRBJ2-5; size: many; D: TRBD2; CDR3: CASSLGTSGQETQYF; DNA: TGTGCTAGCAGCTTAGGGACTAGCGGTCAAGAGACCCAGTACTTC
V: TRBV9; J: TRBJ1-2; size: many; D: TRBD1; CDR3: CASSGGTANNYGYTF; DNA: TGTGCCAGCAGCGGCGGGACAGCGAATAACTATGGCTACACCTTC
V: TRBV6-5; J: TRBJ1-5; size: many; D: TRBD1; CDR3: CASSYKGGVGQPQHF; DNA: TGTGCCAGCAGTTATAAAGGGGGCGTAGGGCAGCCCCAGCATTTT
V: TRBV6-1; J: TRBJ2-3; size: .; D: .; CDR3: CASSEGGAHTDTQYF; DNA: TGTGCCAGCAGTGAAGGGGGTGCTCACACAGATACGCAGTATTTT
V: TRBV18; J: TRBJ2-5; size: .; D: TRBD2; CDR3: CASSPLAESKETQYF; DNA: TGTGCCAGCTCACCTCTAGCGGAGAGCAAAGAGACCCAGTACTTC
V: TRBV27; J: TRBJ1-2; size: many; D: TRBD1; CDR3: CASSLLGQGVENYGYTF; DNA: TGTGCCAGCAGCCTCTTAGGACAGGGGGTGGAGAACTATGGCTACACCTTC
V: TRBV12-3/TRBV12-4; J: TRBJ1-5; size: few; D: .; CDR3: CASSFSELGQPQHF; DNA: TGTGCCAGCAGTTTTTCAGAGTTAGGTCAGCCCCAGCATTTT
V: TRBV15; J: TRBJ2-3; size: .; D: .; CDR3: CATSTYFTQYF; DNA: TGTGCCACCAGCACTTATTTCACGCAGTATTTT
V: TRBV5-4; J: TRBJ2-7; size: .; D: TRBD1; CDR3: CASSFRDRDEQYF; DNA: TGTGCCAGCAGCTTCCGGGACAGAGACGAGCAGTACTTC
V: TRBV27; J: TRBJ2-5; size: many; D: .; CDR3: CASSYGQYQETQYF; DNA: TGTGCCAGCAGTTACGGGCAGTACCAAGAGACCCAGTACTTC
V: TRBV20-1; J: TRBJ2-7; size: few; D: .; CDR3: CSAGSRTYEQYF; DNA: TGCAGTGCTGGCAGTCGAACCTACGAGCAGTACTTC
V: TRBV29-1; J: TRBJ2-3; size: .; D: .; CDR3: CSVVTDLGADTQYF; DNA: TGCAGCGTTGTGACGGACCTAGGCGCGGATACGCAGTATTTT
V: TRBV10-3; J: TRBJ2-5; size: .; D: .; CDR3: CAISDDMQEETQYF; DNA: TGTGCCATCAGTGATGACATGCAGGAAGAGACCCAGTACTTC
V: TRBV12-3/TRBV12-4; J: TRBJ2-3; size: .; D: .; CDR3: CASSFRDTDTQYF; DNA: TGTGCCAGCAGTTTCCGGGACACAGATACGCAGTATTTT
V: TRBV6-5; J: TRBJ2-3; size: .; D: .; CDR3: CASTPDGHSAQYF; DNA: TGTGCCAGCACCCCAGATGGCCATTCGGCGCAGTATTTT
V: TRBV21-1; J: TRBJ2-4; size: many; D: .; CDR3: CASSERLAKNIQYF; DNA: TGTGCCAGCAGCGAGAGACTAGCCAAAAACATTCAGTACTTC
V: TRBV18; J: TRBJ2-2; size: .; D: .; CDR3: CASSPRRGDTGELFF; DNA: TGTGCCAGCTCACCCCGAAGGGGGGACACCGGGGAGCTGTTTTTT